The 15 T cell receptor beta chains given below trace back to one sample, sequenced in a study of response to subunit inactivated influenza vaccine. One entry per CDR3 protein results from TCRdb running MiXCR on the RT-PCR reads. The table shows hundreds of thousands of distinct CDR3 sequences, with about 11% occurring only once. The sample also formed part of further work on T cells expressing NK-cell markers. That source notes: TCR beta libraries carry UMIs added by 5'RACE template switching.

The input for sequencing was PBMCs from blood, taken on the day of vaccination. The receptor set was obtained from a man aged 50 to 59 who received an inactivated influenza vaccine.

This chain connects TRBV18 to TRBJ2-3, with 7 positions matching TRBD2. This CDR3 contains 16 residues. The V segment lost 2 bases and the J segment 2 bases; nucleotides outside the gene matches: 7. Per the germline V gene, CDR1 is KGHSH and CDR2 is LQKENI. The CDR3, as DNA: TGTGCCAGCTCACCATGGGCAGGGAGGGCCACAGATACGCAGTATTTT. Its translation: CASSPWAGRATDTQYF.

In its sample, this clonotype was seen a few times. The V call is TRBV30, the J call TRBJ1-2; D gene uncertain. The CDR3 covers 12 residues. The V and J ends lost 3 bases and 4 bases respectively, with 9 bases between them. Germline CDR1 GTSNPN, CDR2 SVGIG (reference sequence). The CDR3 sequence is CAWRDGPYGYTF. The CDR3 DNA follows: TGTGCCTGGAGGGACGGGCCCTATGGCTACACCTTC.

This clonotype was found a few times. The chain's CDR3 is CASSLARHQETQYF. The DNA of the CDR3 is TGCGCCAGCAGCTTGGCGAGGCACCAAGAGACCCAGTACTTC. The chain employs TRBV5-1 and TRBJ2-5, with D unresolved. V was trimmed by 0 bases and J by 0 bases, leaving 6 bases between them. This CDR3 comprises 14 residues. Per germline, CDR1 SGHRS and CDR2 YFSETQ.

This clonotype was found a few times. This chain links TRBV11-1 with TRBJ2-1, with TRBD2 identical over 7 bases. The trim removed 7 bases at V and 7 bases at J, leaving 4 bases unmatched. Per the germline V gene, CDR1 is SGHAT and CDR2 is FQDESV (reference sequence). The CDR3 totals 12 residues. The CDR3 loop reads CASNHGRNEQFF. The CDR3, as DNA: TGTGCCAGCAACCACGGGAGGAATGAGCAGTTCTTC.

This clonotype was seen at least ten times. The chain is built from TRBV28 and TRBJ2-3; 7 nucleotides line up with TRBD2. The CDR3 loop spans 16 amino acids. With V trimmed by 3 bases and J by 0 bases, 6 bases remained unmatched. CDR1 is MDHEN, CDR2 SYDVKM, per germline. The chain's CDR3 is CASSLSGLMSTDTQYF. In nucleotides, the CDR3 is TGTGCCAGCAGTTTGTCGGGACTAATGAGCACAGATACGCAGTATTTT.

This chain connects TRBV6-1 to TRBJ1-1; 7 nucleotides match TRBD1. Germline assignment: CDR1 MNHNS and CDR2 SASEGT. The CDR3 contains 14 residues. V trimming: 6 bases; J trimming: 7 bases; junction bases outside the gene matches: 11. CDR3 sequence reads: CASRTPGGRGEAFF. The CDR3 DNA reads TGTGCCAGCAGGACCCCAGGGGGAAGAGGTGAAGCTTTCTTT.

The gene calls are TRBV12-3 or TRBV12-4 and TRBJ1-4; a possible D gene is TRBD1 (6 bases). The CDR3 is 15 amino acids. Trimming shortened V by 2 bases and J by 3 bases, and 10 bases separated the two germline ends. CDR3: CASSLQGLANEKLFF. The CDR3, as DNA: TGTGCCAGCAGTTTACAGGGGTTGGCTAATGAAAAACTGTTTTTT.

This clonotype was observed a few times. The V and J genes are TRBV7-8 and TRBJ1-1, with D possibly TRBD1 on 6 matching bases. Per the germline V gene, CDR1 is SGHVS and CDR2 is FQNEAQ. This CDR3 is built from 17 residues. V was trimmed by 3 bases and J by 1 base, leaving 18 bases between them. The CDR3 DNA sequence: TGTGCCAGCAGCTTGTTAGGGGGTAGGGTCGCGAACACTGAAGCTTTCTTT. Translating it yields CASSLLGGRVANTEAFF.

This clonotype has just a few counts. The V gene is TRBV6-2 or TRBV6-3, the J gene TRBJ2-3; 7 bases agree with TRBD2. The CDR3 totals 13 residues. V was pared by 10 bases and J by 6 bases, with 10 bases of the junction left unmatched. Germline CDR1 MNHEY, CDR2 SVGEGT. Written as DNA, the CDR3 is TGTGCCACCCGGGGGGTACTAGTGGATACGCAGTATTTT. Its protein is CATRGVLVDTQYF.

This clonotype was counted between two and nine times. The chain couples TRBV20-1 to TRBJ2-7, with 7 nucleotides matching TRBD2. Germline CDR1 reads DFQATT; CDR2 reads SNEGSKA (reference sequence). The CDR3 spans 14 residues. CDR3 nucleotides: TGCAGAGTCCCTCGAATTGGGGGAGGGAACGAGCAGTACTTC. Protein sequence: CRVPRIGGGNEQYF.

This clonotype was seen only a few times. This rearrangement joins TRBV5-1 to TRBJ2-7; 9 nucleotides match TRBD2. CDR1 SGHRS and CDR2 YFSETQ come from the germline V gene. V dropped 1 base and J dropped 7; count of bases not matched to a gene: 6. The CDR3 is 14 residues long. CDR3 region: CASSLSAGGLEQYF. The CDR3 DNA reads as TGCGCCAGCAGCTTGAGTGCGGGGGGGCTTGAGCAGTACTTC.

The rearrangement joins TRBV12-3 or TRBV12-4 to TRBJ1-6; the D is unclear. V shed 5 bases and J shed 6 bases, with 17 bases lying between them. The CDR3 sequence is 16 residues long. The CDR3 bases are TGTGCCAGCAGTCTTACCATGCTCGATCTTAATTCACCCCTCCACTTT. It codes for CASSLTMLDLNSPLHF.

V usage is TRBV2 and J usage is TRBJ2-3; 9 bases map to TRBD1. Germline CDR1 is SNHLY and CDR2 is FYNNEI. The ends lost 3 bases at V and 7 bases at J; junction bases unmatched: 8. This CDR3 comprises 15 residues. The CDR3 sequence: CASSDGTGRVNTQYF. The CDR3 DNA is TGTGCCAGCAGTGATGGGACAGGGAGAGTGAATACGCAGTATTTT.

The chain carries TRBV5-4 and TRBJ2-5; TRBD1 agrees at 9 bases. Germline values: CDR1 SGHNT, CDR2 YYREEE (reference sequence). The CDR3 spans 15 residues. V dropped 0 bases and J dropped 4; count of bases not matched to a gene: 4. The CDR3 spells CASSLGQGDRETQYF. The DNA of the CDR3 is TGTGCCAGCAGCTTGGGACAGGGGGACCGAGAGACCCAGTACTTC.

In its sample, this clonotype was seen many times. The J gene is TRBJ2-7, the V gene TRBV5-1, with D perhaps matching TRBD2 (5 bases). V was trimmed by 0 bases and J by 2 bases, leaving 9 bases between them. The CDR3 spans 14 residues. The germline gives CDR1 SGHRS, CDR2 YFSETQ. In nucleotides, the CDR3 is TGCGCCAGCAGCTTGGTACCGGGAACCTACGAGCAGTACTTC. Its translation: CASSLVPGTYEQYF.